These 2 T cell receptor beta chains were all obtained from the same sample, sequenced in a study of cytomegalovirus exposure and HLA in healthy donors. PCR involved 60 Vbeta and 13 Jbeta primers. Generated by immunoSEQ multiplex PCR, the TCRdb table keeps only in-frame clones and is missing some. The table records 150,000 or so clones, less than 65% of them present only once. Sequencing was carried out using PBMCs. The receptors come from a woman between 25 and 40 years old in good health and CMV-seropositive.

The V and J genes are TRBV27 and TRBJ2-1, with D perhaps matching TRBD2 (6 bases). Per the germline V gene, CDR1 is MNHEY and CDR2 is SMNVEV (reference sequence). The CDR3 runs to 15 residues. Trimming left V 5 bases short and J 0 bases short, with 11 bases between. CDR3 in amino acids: CASSPGTRSYNEQFF. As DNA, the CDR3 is TGTGCCAGCAGTCCCGGGACTCGCTCCTACAATGAGCAGTTCTTC.

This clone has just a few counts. The CDR3: CASSVPGQGRYTF. The CDR3 nucleotides read TGTGCCAGCAGCGTACCGGGACAGGGAAGATACACCTTC. The chain links TRBV9 to TRBJ1-2, with TRBD1 matching over 9 bases. The V gene's germline CDR1 is SGDLS and CDR2 YYNGEE. The CDR3 is 13 residues long. V was clipped by 1 base and J by 11 bases; unmatched bases: 6. Looking up the rest from reference TRBV9 and TRBJ1-2 gives the full variable domain: DSGVTQTPKHLITATGQRVTLRCSPRSGDLSVYWYQQSLDQGLQFLIQYYNGEERAKGNILERFSAQQFPDLHSELNLSSLELGDSALYFCASSVPGQGRYTFGSGTRLTVV.